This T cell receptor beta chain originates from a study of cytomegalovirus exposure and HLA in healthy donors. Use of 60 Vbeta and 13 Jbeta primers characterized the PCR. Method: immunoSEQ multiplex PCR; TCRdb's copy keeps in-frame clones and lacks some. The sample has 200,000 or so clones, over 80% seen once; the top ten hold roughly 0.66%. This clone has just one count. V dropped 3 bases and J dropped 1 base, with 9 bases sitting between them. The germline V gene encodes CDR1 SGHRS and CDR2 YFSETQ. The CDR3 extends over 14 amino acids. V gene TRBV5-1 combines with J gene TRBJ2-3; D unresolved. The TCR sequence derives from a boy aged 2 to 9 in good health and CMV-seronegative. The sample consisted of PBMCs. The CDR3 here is CASSSPPGTDTQYF. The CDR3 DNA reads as TGCGCCAGCAGCTCTCCCCCCGGCACAGATACGCAGTATTTT.